These 4 T cell receptor beta chains were sequenced from one sample in a study of CD8+ T cells in alopecia areata. RNA was extracted and reverse transcribed into cDNA as the sequencing template. Assay: immunoSEQ multiplex PCR; the TCRdb copy retains only in-frame clones and omits some. The sample has roughly 2,600 clones, about two thirds seen once. The sequenced sample consisted of skin. The receptors come from a human donor in good health.

The V call is TRBV4-1, the J call TRBJ2-3, with 7 bases matching TRBD1. The CDR3 is made up of 15 amino acids. CDR1 and CDR2 from the germline V gene are MGHRA and YSYEKL. Trimming cost V 4 bases and J 0 bases; bases outside gene matches: 4. CDR3 sequence reads: CASSPGTVSTDTQYF. In nucleotides, the CDR3 is TGCGCCAGCAGCCCGGGGACAGTTAGCACAGATACGCAGTATTTT.

The chain joins TRBV11-1 to TRBJ2-7; D tentatively fits TRBD1 or TRBD2 (5 bases each). Germline V gene lookup returns CDR1 SGHAT and CDR2 FQDESV (reference sequence). With 8 bases removed from V and 0 bases from J, the gap between germline ends came to 17 bases. This CDR3 is 15 amino acids long. CDR3 in amino acids: CASGSRGAGSYEQYF. In DNA, the CDR3 is TGTGCCAGCGGGTCGAGAGGGGCTGGCTCCTACGAGCAGTACTTC.

V is TRBV6-5 and J is TRBJ1-1; TRBD1 is a possible D gene (6 bases). V shed 7 bases and J shed 9 bases, with 15 bases lying between them. Germline V CDR1 and CDR2: MNHEY, SVGAGI. CDR3 length: 12 residues. For the CDR3, the DNA is TGTGCCAGCAAGTCCCCCGACAGGAAAGCTTTCTTT. It encodes CASKSPDRKAFF.

The V and J genes are TRBV29-1 and TRBJ1-5; D gene uncertain. Deletions cut 4 bases from V and 2 bases from J, with 15 bases between. The CDR3 sequence is 15 residues long. The germline V gene encodes CDR1 SQVTM and CDR2 ANQGSEA. The CDR3 DNA reads TGCAGCGTTGCGCAAGGGATTTTGGGCAATCAGCCCCAGCATTTT. Its protein is CSVAQGILGNQPQHF.